Presented here are 9 T cell receptor beta chains from one specimen sequenced in a study of cytomegalovirus exposure and HLA in healthy donors. The primer mix had 60 Vbeta and 13 Jbeta primers. Sequencing used immunoSEQ multiplex PCR; TCRdb keeps in-frame clones, though not all of them. The table lists 200,000 or so clones, around 86% of them singletons. Sequencing used PBMCs. The receptors come from a man in his forties in good health and CMV-seropositive.

The V call is TRBV6-1, the J call TRBJ1-5, with D possibly TRBD1 on 6 matching bases. The CDR3 is made up of 15 amino acids. Trimming removed 7 bases from V and 1 base from J, with 14 bases in between. The germline gives CDR1 MNHNS, CDR2 SASEGT. The CDR3 here is CASTIHRVSNQPQHF. The CDR3 DNA reads TGTGCCAGCACGATTCACAGGGTAAGCAATCAGCCCCAGCATTTT.

CDR3 DNA: TGTGCCAGCAGCTTAGAGGTAGCGGGGGCGACCCAGTACTTC. This sequence encodes CASSLEVAGATQYF. The rearrangement links TRBV7-9 to TRBJ2-5, with 9 bases matching TRBD2. The J segment lost 7 bases and the V segment lost 1 base, leaving 4 bases of the junction unmatched. Germline CDR1 reads SEHNR; CDR2 reads FQNEAQ (reference sequence). There are 14 residues in the CDR3.

The chain has TRBV7-2 and TRBJ1-4; TRBD1 is a possible D gene (5 bases). The CDR3 extends over 14 amino acids. Looked up from germline, CDR1 is SGHTA and CDR2 is FQGNSA. Deletions cut 5 bases from V and 6 bases from J, with 13 bases between. DNA for the CDR3: TGTGCCAGCAGCCGTGCGGGGGGGTATGAAAAACTGTTTTTT. This gives the protein CASSRAGGYEKLFF.

The J gene is TRBJ2-1, the V gene TRBV4-1; a weak D match, TRBD1 (5 bases). V lost 8 bases, J lost 7 bases, and 12 bases lay in between. This CDR3 has 12 amino acids. CDR1 MGHRA and CDR2 YSYEKL come from the germline V gene. The CDR3 bases are TGCGCCAGCTCCAGGGATGTGAATGAGCAGTTCTTC. It codes for CASSRDVNEQFF.

The rearrangement links TRBV7-9 to TRBJ1-4; 8 nucleotides align to TRBD1. Germline V gives CDR1 SEHNR, CDR2 FQNEAQ (reference sequence). The CDR3 is 15 amino acids. J gave up 8 bases and V 3 bases, and 8 bases lay outside the gene matches. CDR3: CASSLVRGRGEKLFF. The CDR3, as DNA: TGTGCCAGCAGCTTGGTCAGGGGGCGAGGAGAAAAACTGTTTTTT.

This clone was seen a few times. The gene calls are TRBV6-5 and TRBJ1-4; D uncertain. Germline CDR1 reads MNHEY; CDR2 reads SVGAGI. The CDR3 extends over 12 amino acids. V was shortened by 0 bases and J by 12 bases, with 8 bases between the two germline ends. The CDR3 coding sequence is TGTGCCAGCAGTTACTCGAACGGGGAACTGTTTTTT. It encodes CASSYSNGELFF.

V usage is TRBV2 and J usage is TRBJ2-7; TRBD2 aligns across 9 bases. CDR3 length equals 13 residues. J was trimmed by 4 bases and V by 8 bases; bases with no gene match: 6. CDR1 SNHLY and CDR2 FYNNEI come from the germline V gene. The CDR3 reads CASGVAGEYEQYF. The CDR3 DNA is TGTGCCAGCGGGGTAGCGGGAGAGTACGAGCAGTACTTC.

This clone was seen a single time. V usage is TRBV28 and J usage is TRBJ2-4; TRBD1 is a possible D gene (6 bases). CDR1 MDHEN and CDR2 SYDVKM come from the germline V gene. Trimming removed 2 bases at V and 8 bases at J, with 13 bases between. The CDR3 runs to 14 residues. CDR3 coding DNA: TGTGCCAGCAGTTTAGGTCAGTCAGGGGACATTCAGTACTTC. Its protein product is CASSLGQSGDIQYF.

This chain links TRBV4-3 with TRBJ2-7, with TRBD1 matching 8 bases. The ends lost 4 bases at V and 5 bases at J; junction bases unmatched: 7. This CDR3 spans 14 amino acids. The germline V gene has CDR1 LGHNA and CDR2 YSLEER. The CDR3: CASSPGQGGNEQYF. The CDR3 DNA follows: TGCGCCAGCAGCCCCGGACAGGGAGGCAACGAGCAGTACTTC.